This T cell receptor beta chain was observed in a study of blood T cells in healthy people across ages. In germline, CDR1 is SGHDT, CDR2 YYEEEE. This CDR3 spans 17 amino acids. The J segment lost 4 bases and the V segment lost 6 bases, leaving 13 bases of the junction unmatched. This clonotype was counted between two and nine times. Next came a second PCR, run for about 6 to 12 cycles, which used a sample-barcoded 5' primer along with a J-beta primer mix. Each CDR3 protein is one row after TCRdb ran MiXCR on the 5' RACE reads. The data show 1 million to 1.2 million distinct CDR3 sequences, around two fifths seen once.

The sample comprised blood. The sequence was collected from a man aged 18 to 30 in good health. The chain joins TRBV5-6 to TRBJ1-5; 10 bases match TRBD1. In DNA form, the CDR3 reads TGTGCCAGCACCGACTCGGAGGGGGACAGGGGTAATCAGCCCCAGCATTTT. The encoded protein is CASTDSEGDRGNQPQHF.